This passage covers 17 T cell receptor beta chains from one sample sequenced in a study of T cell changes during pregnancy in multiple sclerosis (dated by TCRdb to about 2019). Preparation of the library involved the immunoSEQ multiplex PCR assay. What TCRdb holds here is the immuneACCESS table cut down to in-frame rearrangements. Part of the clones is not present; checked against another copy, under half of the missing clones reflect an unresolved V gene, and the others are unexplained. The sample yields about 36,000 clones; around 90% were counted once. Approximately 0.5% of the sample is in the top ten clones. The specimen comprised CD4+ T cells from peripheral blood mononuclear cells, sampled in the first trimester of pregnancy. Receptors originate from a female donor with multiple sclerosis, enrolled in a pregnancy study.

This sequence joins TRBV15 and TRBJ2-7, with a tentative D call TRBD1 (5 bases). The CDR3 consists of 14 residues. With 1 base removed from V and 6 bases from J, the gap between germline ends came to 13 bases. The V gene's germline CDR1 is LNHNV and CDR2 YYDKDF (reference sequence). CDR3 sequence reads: CATSRGTLSPEQYF. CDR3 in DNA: TGTGCCACCAGCAGAGGGACATTGTCTCCCGAGCAGTACTTC.

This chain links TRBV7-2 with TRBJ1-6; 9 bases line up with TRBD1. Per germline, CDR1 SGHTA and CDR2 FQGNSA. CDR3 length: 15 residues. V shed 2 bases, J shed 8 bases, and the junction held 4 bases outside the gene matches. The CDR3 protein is CASSLRGTGHSPLHF. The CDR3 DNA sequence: TGTGCCAGCAGCTTAAGGGGGACAGGGCATTCACCCCTCCACTTT.

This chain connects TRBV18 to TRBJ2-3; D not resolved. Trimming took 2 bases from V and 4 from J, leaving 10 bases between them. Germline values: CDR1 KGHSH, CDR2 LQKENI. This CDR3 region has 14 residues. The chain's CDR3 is CASSPSSMSDTQYF. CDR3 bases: TGTGCCAGCTCACCATCTTCTATGTCAGATACGCAGTATTTT.

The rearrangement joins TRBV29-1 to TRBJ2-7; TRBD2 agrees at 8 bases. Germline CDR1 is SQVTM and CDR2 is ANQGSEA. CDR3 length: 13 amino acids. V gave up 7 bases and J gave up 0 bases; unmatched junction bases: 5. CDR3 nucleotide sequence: TGCAGCGCCTCCGGGACTAGCTCCTACGAGCAGTACTTC. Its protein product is CSASGTSSYEQYF.

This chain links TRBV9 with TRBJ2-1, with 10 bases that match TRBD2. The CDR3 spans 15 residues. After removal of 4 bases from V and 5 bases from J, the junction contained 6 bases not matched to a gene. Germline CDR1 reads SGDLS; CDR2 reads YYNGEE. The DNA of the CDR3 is TGTGCCAGCAGCACCAGACTAGCGGGTGACAATGAGCAGTTCTTC. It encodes CASSTRLAGDNEQFF.

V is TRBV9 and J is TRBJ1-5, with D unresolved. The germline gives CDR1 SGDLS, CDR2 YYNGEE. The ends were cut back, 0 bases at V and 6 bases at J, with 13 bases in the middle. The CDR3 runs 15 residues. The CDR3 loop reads CASSVGPTGGQPQHF. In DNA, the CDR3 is TGTGCCAGCAGCGTAGGGCCCACGGGAGGTCAGCCCCAGCATTTT.

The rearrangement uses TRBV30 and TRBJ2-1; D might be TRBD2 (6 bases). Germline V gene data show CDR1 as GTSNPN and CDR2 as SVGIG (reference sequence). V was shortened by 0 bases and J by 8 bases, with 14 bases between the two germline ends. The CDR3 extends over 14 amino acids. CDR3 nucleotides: TGTGCCTGGAGTGTACAGGAAGGGAGGCATGAGCAGTTCTTC. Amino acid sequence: CAWSVQEGRHEQFF.

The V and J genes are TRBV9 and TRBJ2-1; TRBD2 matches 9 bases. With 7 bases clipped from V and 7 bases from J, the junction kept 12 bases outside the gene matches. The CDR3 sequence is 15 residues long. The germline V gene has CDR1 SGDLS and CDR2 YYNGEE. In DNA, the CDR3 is TGTGCCAGCGGGTCCTTAGCGGGAGCGGGAAATGAGCAGTTCTTC. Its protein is CASGSLAGAGNEQFF. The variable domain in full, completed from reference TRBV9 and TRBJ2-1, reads DSGVTQTPKHLITATGQRVTLRCSPRSGDLSVYWYQQSLDQGLQFLIQYYNGEERAKGNILERFSAQQFPDLHSELNLSSLELGDSALYFCASGSLAGAGNEQFFGPGTRLTVL.

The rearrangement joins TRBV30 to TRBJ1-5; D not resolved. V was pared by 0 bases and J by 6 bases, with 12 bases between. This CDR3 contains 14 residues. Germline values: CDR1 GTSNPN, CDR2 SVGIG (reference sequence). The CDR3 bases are TGTGCCTGGAGTGTAGAGGGATGGGGTCAGCCCCAGCATTTT. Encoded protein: CAWSVEGWGQPQHF.

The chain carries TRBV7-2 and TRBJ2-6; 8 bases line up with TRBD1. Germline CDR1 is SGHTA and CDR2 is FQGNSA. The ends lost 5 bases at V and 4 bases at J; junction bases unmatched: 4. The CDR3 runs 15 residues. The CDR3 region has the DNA TGTGCCAGCAGCCCAGGGGGCGCCGGGGCCAACGTCCTGACTTTC. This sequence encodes CASSPGGAGANVLTF.

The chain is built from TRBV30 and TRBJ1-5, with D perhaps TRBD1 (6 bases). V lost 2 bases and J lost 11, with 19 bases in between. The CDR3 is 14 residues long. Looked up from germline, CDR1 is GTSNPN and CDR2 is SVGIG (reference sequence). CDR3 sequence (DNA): TGTGCCTGGAGTCAGGGGCAGACTTTTGGGTCCCAGCATTTT. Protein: CAWSQGQTFGSQHF. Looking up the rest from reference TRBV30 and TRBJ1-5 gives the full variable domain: SQTIHQWPATLVQPVGSPLSLECTVEGTSNPNLYWYRQAAGRGLQLLFYSVGIGQISSEVPQNLSASRPQDRQFILSSKKLLLSDSGFYLCAWSQGQTFGSQHFGDGTRLSIL.

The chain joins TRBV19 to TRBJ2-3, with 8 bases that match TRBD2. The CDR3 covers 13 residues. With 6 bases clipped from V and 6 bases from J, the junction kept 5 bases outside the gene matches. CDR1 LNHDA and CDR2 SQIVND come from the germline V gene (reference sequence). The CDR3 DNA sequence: TGTGCCAGTAGACGGGGGGGCGCGGATACGCAGTATTTT. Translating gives CASRRGGADTQYF.

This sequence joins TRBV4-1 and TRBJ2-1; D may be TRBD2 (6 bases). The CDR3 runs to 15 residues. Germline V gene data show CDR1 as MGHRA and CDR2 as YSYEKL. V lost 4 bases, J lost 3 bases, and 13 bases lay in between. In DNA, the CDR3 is TGCGCCAGCAGCCCGGTGGAGGGCCGCTACAATGAGCAGTTCTTC. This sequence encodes CASSPVEGRYNEQFF.

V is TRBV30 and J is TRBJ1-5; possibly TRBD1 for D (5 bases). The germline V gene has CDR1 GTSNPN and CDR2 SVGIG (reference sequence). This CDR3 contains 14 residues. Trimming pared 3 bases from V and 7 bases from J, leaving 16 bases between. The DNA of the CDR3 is TGTGCCTGGAGAGGTCAGGGAGGGGAGCAGCCCCAGCATTTT. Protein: CAWRGQGGEQPQHF.

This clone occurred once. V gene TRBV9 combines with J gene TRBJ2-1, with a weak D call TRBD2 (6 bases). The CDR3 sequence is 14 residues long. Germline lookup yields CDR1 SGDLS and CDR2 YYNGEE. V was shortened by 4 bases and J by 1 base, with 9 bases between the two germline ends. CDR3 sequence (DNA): TGTGCCAGCAGCCAGGCGGGATCCTACAATGAGCAGTTCTTC. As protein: CASSQAGSYNEQFF. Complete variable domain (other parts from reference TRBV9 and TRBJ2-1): DSGVTQTPKHLITATGQRVTLRCSPRSGDLSVYWYQQSLDQGLQFLIQYYNGEERAKGNILERFSAQQFPDLHSELNLSSLELGDSALYFCASSQAGSYNEQFFGPGTRLTVL.

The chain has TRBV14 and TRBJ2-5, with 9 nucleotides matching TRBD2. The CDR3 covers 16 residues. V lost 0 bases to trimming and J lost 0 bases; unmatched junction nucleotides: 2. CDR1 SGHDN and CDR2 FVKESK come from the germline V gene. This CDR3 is CASSQESGRYQETQYF. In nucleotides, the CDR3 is TGTGCCAGCAGCCAAGAAAGCGGGAGGTACCAAGAGACCCAGTACTTC.

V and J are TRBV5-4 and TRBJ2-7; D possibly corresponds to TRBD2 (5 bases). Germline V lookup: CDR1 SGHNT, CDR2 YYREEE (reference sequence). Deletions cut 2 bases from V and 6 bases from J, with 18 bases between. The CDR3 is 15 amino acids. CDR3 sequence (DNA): TGTGCCAGCAGCTTAACGCGGAGCCTAGGGAGCGAGCAGTACTTC. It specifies CASSLTRSLGSEQYF.